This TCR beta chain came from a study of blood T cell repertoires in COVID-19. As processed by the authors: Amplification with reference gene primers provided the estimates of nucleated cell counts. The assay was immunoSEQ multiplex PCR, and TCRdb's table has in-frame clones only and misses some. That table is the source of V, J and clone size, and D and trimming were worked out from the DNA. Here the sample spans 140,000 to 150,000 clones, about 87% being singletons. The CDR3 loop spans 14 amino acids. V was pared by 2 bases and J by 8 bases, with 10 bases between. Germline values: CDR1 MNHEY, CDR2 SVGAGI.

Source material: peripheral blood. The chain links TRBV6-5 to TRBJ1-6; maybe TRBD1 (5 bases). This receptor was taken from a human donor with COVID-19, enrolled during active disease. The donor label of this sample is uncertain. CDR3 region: CASSYQPRDSPLHF. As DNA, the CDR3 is TGTGCCAGCAGTTACCAGCCCAGGGATTCACCCCTCCACTTT.